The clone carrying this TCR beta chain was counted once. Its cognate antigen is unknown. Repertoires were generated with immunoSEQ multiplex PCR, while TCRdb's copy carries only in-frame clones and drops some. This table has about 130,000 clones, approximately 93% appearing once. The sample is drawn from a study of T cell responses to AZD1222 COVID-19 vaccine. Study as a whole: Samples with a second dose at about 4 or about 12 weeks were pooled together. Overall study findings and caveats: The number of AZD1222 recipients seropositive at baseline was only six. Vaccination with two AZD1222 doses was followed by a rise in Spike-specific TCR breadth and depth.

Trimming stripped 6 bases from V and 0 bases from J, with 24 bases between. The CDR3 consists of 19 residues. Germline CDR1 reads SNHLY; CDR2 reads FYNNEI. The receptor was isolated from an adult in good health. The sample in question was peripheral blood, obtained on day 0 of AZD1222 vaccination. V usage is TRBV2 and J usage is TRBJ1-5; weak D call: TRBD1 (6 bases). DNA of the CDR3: TGTGCCAGCAGCCCCGGGACACCCCCACGAGATTATAGCAATCAGCCCCAGCATTTT. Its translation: CASSPGTPPRDYSNQPQHF. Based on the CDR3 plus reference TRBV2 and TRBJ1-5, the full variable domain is EPEVTQTPSHQVTQMGQEVILRCVPISNHLYFYWYRQILGQKVEFLVSFYNNEISEKSEIFDDQFSVERPDGSNFTLKIRSTKLEDSAMYFCASSPGTPPRDYSNQPQHFGDGTRLSIL.